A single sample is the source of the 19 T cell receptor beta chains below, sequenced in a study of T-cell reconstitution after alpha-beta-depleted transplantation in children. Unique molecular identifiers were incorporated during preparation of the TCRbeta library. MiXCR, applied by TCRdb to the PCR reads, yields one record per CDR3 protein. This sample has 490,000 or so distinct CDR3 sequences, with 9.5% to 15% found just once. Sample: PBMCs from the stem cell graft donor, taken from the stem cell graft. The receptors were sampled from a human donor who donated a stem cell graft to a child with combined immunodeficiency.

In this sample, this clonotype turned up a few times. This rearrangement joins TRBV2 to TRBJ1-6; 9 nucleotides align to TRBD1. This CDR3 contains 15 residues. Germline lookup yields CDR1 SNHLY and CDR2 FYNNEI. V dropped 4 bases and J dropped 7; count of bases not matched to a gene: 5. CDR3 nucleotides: TGTGCCAGCAGTGTTCCCGGGACAGGGAATTCACCCCTCCACTTT. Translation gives CASSVPGTGNSPLHF.

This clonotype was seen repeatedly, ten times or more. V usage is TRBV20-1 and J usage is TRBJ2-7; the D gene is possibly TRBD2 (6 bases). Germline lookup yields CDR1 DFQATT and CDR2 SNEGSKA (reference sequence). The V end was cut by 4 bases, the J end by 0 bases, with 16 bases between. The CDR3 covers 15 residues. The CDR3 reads CSAMGGAGISYEQYF. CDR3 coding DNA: TGCAGTGCTATGGGGGGTGCGGGGATCTCCTACGAGCAGTACTTC.

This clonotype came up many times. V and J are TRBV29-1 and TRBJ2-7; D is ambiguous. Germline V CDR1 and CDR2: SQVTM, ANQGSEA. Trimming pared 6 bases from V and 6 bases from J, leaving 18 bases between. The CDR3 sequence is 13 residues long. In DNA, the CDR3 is TGCAGCGTCCCAACCGGTTTCCCCCTCGAGCAGTACTTC. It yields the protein CSVPTGFPLEQYF.

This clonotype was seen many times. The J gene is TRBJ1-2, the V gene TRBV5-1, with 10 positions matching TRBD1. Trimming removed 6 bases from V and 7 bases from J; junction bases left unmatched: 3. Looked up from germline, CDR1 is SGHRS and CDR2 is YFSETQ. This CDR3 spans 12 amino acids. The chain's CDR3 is CASTDRGPGYTF. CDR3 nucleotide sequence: TGCGCCAGCACCGACAGGGGGCCTGGCTACACCTTC.

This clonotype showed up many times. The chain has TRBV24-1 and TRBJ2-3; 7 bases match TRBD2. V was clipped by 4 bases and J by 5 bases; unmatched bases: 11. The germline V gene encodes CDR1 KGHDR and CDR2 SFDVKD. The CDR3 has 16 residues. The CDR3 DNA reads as TGTGCCACCAGTGACCGAGCGGGGACCGTTCAAGATACGCAGTATTTT. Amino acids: CATSDRAGTVQDTQYF.

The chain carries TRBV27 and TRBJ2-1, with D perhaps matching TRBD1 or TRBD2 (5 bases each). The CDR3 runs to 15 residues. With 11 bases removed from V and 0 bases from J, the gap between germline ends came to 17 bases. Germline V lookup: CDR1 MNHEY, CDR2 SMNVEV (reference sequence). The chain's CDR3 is CAAIWGCSSYNEQFF. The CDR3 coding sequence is TGTGCCGCGATATGGGGGTGTAGCTCCTACAATGAGCAGTTCTTC.

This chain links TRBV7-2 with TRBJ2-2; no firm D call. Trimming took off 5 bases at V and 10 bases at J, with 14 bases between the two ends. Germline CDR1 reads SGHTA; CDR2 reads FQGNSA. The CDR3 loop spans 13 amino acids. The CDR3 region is CASSPEPRVELFF. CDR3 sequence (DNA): TGTGCCAGCAGCCCGGAGCCCCGAGTGGAGCTGTTTTTT.

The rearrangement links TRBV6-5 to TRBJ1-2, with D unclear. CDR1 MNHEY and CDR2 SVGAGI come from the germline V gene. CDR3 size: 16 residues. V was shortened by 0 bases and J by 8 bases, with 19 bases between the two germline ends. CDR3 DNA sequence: TGTGCCAGCAGTTACTCGATTCAGGTTTCTTTAGGAGGCTACACCTTC. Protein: CASSYSIQVSLGGYTF.

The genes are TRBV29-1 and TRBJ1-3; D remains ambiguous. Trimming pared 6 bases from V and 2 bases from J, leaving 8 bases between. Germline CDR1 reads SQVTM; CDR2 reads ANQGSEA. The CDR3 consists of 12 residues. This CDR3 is CSVVVPGNTIYF. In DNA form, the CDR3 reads TGCAGCGTGGTAGTTCCTGGAAACACCATATATTTT.

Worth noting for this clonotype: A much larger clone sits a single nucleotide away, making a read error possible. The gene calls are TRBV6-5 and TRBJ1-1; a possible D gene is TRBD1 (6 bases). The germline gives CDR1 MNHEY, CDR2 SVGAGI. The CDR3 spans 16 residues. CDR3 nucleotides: TGTACCAGCAGTTACTCGAATTGGGGGGCTATCACTGAAGCTTTCTTT. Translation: CTSSYSNWGAITEAFF.

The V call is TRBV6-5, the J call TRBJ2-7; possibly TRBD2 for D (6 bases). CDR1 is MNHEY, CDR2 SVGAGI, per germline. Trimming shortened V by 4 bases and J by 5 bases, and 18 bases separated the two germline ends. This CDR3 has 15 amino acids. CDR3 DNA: TGTGCCAGCAGTTCCACCTGGGGGGTAAGGGACGAGCAGTACTTC. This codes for CASSSTWGVRDEQYF.

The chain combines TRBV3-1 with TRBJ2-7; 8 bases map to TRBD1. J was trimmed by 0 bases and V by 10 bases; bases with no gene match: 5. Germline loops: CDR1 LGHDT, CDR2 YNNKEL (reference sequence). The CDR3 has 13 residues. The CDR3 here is CATRDRYSYEQYF. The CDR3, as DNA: TGTGCCACTCGGGACAGGTACTCCTACGAGCAGTACTTC.

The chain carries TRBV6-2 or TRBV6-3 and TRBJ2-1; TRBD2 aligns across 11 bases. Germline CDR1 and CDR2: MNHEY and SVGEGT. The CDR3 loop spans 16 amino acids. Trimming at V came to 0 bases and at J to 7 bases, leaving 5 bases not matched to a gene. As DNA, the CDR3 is TGTGCCAGCAGTTACTCGAAGTCTAGCGGGAGGAATGAGCAGTTCTTC. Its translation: CASSYSKSSGRNEQFF.

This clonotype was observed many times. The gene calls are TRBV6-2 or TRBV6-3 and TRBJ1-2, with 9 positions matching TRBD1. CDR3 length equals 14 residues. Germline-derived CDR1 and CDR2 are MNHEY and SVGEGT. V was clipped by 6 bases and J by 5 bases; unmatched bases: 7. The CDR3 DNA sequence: TGTGCCAGCAGCCACGCCGGGACAGGGTATGGCTACACCTTC. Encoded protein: CASSHAGTGYGYTF.

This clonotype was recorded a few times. The CDR3 coding sequence is TGCGCCAGCAGCCCTTACTGGGACAGGAGCACAGATACGCAGTATTTT. As protein: CASSPYWDRSTDTQYF. This sequence joins TRBV5-1 and TRBJ2-3; 8 nucleotides align to TRBD1. CDR1 is SGHRS and CDR2 is YFSETQ in the germline V gene. After removal of 4 bases from V and 0 bases from J, the junction contained 7 bases not matched to a gene. This CDR3 contains 16 residues.

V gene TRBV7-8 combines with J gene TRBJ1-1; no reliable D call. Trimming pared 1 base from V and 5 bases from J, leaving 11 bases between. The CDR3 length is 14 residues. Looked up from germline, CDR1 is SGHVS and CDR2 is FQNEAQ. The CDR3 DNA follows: TGTGCCAGCAGCTTAGGCATTCCAAGGACTGAAGCTTTCTTT. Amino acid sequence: CASSLGIPRTEAFF.

The CDR3 reads CSARWPGLQDNEQFF. CDR3 sequence (DNA): TGCAGTGCTAGATGGCCGGGACTCCAAGACAATGAGCAGTTCTTC. V gene TRBV20-1 combines with J gene TRBJ2-1; TRBD2 is a possible D gene (6 bases). The germline gives CDR1 DFQATT, CDR2 SNEGSKA (reference sequence). The CDR3 totals 15 residues. V was cut by 2 bases and J by 5 bases, with 16 bases left in between.

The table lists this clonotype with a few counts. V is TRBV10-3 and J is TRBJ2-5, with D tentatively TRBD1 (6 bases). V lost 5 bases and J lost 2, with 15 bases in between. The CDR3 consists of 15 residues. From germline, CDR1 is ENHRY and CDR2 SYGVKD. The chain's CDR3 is CAISSPGHPQETQYF. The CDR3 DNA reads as TGTGCCATCAGTAGCCCGGGACATCCTCAAGAGACCCAGTACTTC.

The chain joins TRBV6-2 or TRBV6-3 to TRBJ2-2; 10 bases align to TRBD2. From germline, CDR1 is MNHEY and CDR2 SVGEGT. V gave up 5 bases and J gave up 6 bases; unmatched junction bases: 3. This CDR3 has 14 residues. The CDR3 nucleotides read TGTGCCAGCAGTACTAGCGGGGAAGCCGGGGAGCTGTTTTTT. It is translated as CASSTSGEAGELFF.